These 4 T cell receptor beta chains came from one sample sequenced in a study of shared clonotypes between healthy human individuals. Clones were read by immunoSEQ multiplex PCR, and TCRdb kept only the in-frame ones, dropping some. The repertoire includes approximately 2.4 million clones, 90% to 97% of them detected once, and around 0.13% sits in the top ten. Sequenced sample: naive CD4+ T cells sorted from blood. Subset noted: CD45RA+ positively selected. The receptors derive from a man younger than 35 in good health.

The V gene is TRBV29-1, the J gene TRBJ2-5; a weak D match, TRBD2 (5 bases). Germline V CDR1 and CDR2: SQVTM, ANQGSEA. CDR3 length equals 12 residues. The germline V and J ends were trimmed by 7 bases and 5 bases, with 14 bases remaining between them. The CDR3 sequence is CSDVDWEETQYF. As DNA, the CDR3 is TGCAGCGACGTGGACTGGGAGGAGACCCAGTACTTC.

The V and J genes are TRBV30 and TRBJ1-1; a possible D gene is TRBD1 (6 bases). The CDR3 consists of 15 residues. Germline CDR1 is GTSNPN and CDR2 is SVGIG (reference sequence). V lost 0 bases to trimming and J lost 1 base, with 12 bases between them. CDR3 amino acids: CAWSVRARGNTEAFF. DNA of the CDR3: TGTGCCTGGAGTGTACGGGCCAGGGGGAACACTGAAGCTTTCTTT.

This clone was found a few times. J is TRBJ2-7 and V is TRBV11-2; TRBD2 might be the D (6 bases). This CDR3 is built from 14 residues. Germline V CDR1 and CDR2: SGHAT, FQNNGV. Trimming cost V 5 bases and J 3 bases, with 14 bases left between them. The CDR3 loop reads CASSPGTVGYEQYF. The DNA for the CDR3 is TGTGCCAGCAGCCCCGGGACTGTCGGCTACGAGCAGTACTTC.

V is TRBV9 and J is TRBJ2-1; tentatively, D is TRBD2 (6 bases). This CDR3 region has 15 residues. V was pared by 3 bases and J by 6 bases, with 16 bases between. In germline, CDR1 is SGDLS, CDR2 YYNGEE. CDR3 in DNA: TGTGCCAGCAGCGCCGGGACTCCGTCCCGCAATGAGCAGTTCTTC. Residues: CASSAGTPSRNEQFF.